Described below is a single T cell receptor (beta chain) sequence and its context. Its antigen is still unknown. The sample holds no much larger clone one base away, and base qualities are not on file. This sample includes further DNA sequences coding for the same CDR3. Library method: the immunoSEQ multiplex PCR assay. Adaptive Biotechnologies carried out high-throughput TCR-beta CDR3 sequencing of genomic DNA for most patients. On the study's bioinformatics: Adaptive's ImmunoSEQ software supplied the TCR sequencing data for around 19 patients, while MiXCR and VDJtools were used to process three other patients. CDR3 nucleotide sequences shared between donor and recipient were removed because the origin of such sequences could not be assigned. At least 2-fold expansion over unstimulated cells and a minimum CFSE-low frequency of 0.002% (template counts) or 0.001% (read counts) were required for clones to be classified as alloreactive. Clones detected in sequenced pre-transplant spleen, lymph node, or MLR CFSE-low populations of the donor or recipient were defined as mappable. Cumulative frequency of alloreactive clones was calculated as a percentage of all sequences weighted by copy number. TCRdb took over this immuneACCESS table, retaining in-frame rearrangements with V and J assigned. Such tables are incomplete; in checked studies, under half of the missing clones stem from an unresolved V gene, and the remainder is unexplained. The V and J calls and the clone size are those of that table, but D and trimming were determined from the DNA. The sample yields about 10,000 clones; about 93% were counted once. The top ten clones comprise approximately 2.3% of the sample.

Based on the germline V gene, the CDR1 and CDR2 sequences are SGHRS and YFSETQ. The CDR3 sequence holds 14 residues, the cysteine and phenylalanine included. Of all the DNA, just the CDR3 is kept, 42 bases in frame from base 1. V loses 0 bases of germline sequence and J loses 5 bases, and the interval between the two ends is 11 bases. Blood samples were collected up to 4 times in the first month after transplant and then at least monthly when available. The data were taken from a study of graft-versus-host responses after intestinal transplantation (dated by TCRdb to the early 2020s). For context, the study as a whole: Recipients received multivisceral, liver-intestinal, or isolated intestinal transplants. Anti-thymocyte globulin induction was given to all recipients, followed by maintenance tacrolimus and steroids for 2 to 4 years. Bulk TCR-beta CDR3 sequencing was used to track graft-versus-host and host-versus-graft alloreactive T cell clones in the graft, circulation and bone marrow after intestinal transplantation. To identify alloreactive clones, pre-transplant mixed lymphocyte reaction products were sequenced and then compared with unstimulated pre-transplant donor and recipient T cells. A cohort of about 26 intestinal transplant recipients, including one retransplant, was enrolled, and 3 patients lacking pretransplant specimens were excluded. A peak of at least 4% donor T cells among recipient peripheral blood mononuclear cells was the definition used for donor T cell macrochimerism. Samples from three later patients were sequenced in-house on an Illumina MiSeq with MiXCR processing rather than by the commercial service.

Study-wide conclusions, independent of this receptor: The conclusions were limited by the relatively low number and heterogeneity of the intestinal transplant patients. Early after transplant, peak levels of circulating GvH clones were associated with declines in HvG clones. GvH clones were detected in recipient bone marrow, and some of these GvH clones were observed earlier in ileal mucosa or blood, consistent with an intestinal mucosal origin. Patients with donor T cell macrochimerism had high GvH to HvG T cell clonal ratios in their allografts.

The sequence joins TRBV5-1 to TRBJ2-5; the D gene cannot be resolved beyond TRBD1 or TRBD2, each matching 6 bases. The clonotype was recovered from a human patient who received an intestinal transplant, so some T cells may come from the graft donor. This sample comprised PBMCs, obtained approximately 47 days after intestinal transplant. The nucleotide sequence is TGCGCCAGCAGCTTGGGTGGAGGGGGGGAGACCCAGTACTTC. It encodes CASSLGGGGETQYF. With the rest looked up from the reference TRBV5-1 and TRBJ2-5 genes rather than sequenced, the full variable domain is KAGVTQTPRYLIKTRGQQVTLSCSPISGHRSVSWYQQTPGQGLQFLFEYFSETQRNKGNFPGRFSGRQFSNSRSEMNVSTLELGDSALYLCASSLGGGGETQYFGPGTRLLVL.